This T cell receptor (beta chain) was identified during a study of cytomegalovirus exposure and HLA in healthy donors (dated by TCRdb to about 2017). About the full investigation: An earlier analysis of fewer than 750 of the donors reported 276 Gb of sequence data and 117 million unique TCR beta sequences obtained from about 179 million T cells. About 280 gigabases of sequencing data and roughly 90 million unique TCR sequences were included in an early release covering about 700 HLA-typed donors. Among the roughly 390 genotyped donors, approximately 76% belonged to the genetic ancestry cluster associated with self-reported Caucasian donors. The study was designed to test whether signatures of past pathogen exposure could be identified by cataloging public T cell receptors. The T cell repertoires of under 750 subjects were profiled by immunosequencing and related to cytomegalovirus serostatus. Besides the first cohort of around 700 subjects, a separate validation cohort made up of about 120 different subjects was used. To predict cytomegalovirus infection status, the study combined high-throughput TCR immunosequencing, statistical association of individual TCRs with disease status, and machine learning. A later analysis re-analyzed previously published TCR beta repertoires from 600 to 850 donors and added high-resolution HLA genotyping to study TCR occurrence patterns. Rather than drawing on any new phenotypic data, the later analysis identified candidate immune exposures from TCR beta sequences and the way those sequences occurred across donors. In an earlier analysis of 500 to 650 of the donors, high-throughput TCR beta sequencing was used to judge whether each TCR beta V gene segment behaved as functional or pseudogenic. Alongside the repertoire data, information on donor age, sex, ethnicity and CMV serostatus was compiled. Genome-wide SNP genotypes for about 60% of the 666 donors were used in a later genetic analysis, which treated that subset as a discovery cohort. All discovery cohort repertoires had been generated on a single sequencing platform. HLA typing included class I and class II loci at four-digit resolution. The number of typed donors differed by locus: about 629-640 for A, B, C, DRB1 and DQB1; 500 to 550 for DQA1; roughly 600 for DPA1; and around 450 for DPB1. A handful of DR-DQ haplotypes were treated as single units for association and clustering because of strong linkage in the cohort. On average, roughly 240,000 unique TCR beta nucleotide sequences were sequenced per donor among a few hundred genotyped donors of the cohort, with roughly 19% of those sequences being non-productive. General findings and caveats noted by the study authors: Broadly in line with IMGT annotations, most TCR beta V segments showed up in productive rearrangements about 90% or about 30% of the time in an earlier analysis of around 550 of the donors. Compared with the 666-donor mean, donors in an Asian-associated ancestry cluster had fewer N-insertions in productive TCRs, according to a later genetic analysis. The classifier was reported to diagnose cytomegalovirus status with high specificity and sensitivity in both the original cohort and the validation cohort. Most TCR sequences were observed very rarely across donors, whereas some public TCRs were present in many individuals. According to a later analysis, most CMV-associated TCR beta chains appeared to be HLA-restricted, and the HLA associations seemed to be driven largely by CMV exposure. A further reported finding was that TCR beta sequences accurately predicted the HLA-A and HLA-B alleles for most subjects in the first cohort. Because the 87-base-pair reads could not distinguish some IMGT-functional V segments, including TRBV6-2 and TRBV6-3, those segments were excluded. In a later genetic analysis, a missense DCLRE1C variant was associated with V-gene and J-gene trimming of TCR beta chains, and the association was replicated in an independent cohort. At a false discovery rate of 0.05, a later analysis linked about 17,000 TCR beta sequences to specific HLA alleles. Presence/absence analyses assumed roughly uniform sequencing depth across donors, an assumption that may not hold. The only immune exposure information available for the cohort was CMV serostatus. A cluster of highly shared sequence variants was judged likely to be a technical artifact of the sequencing pipeline. In vitro tests confirmed that a few of the cytomegalovirus-associated TCR beta chains recognize cytomegalovirus antigens. Several of the top co-occurrence clusters appeared to be linked to parvovirus B19, influenza, CMV and Epstein-Barr virus, according to a later analysis. When HLA alleles, especially DR and DQ, strongly co-occurred, TCR associations were difficult to assign to individual alleles. HLA typing was unavailable for some donors at each locus, so association tests used only the typed subset. In the study, around 160 TCR beta chains were listed as associated with cytomegalovirus. In this cohort, only TCR beta chains were sequenced, and detectable features were limited by the absence of alpha or paired-chain data. According to a later analysis, TCR association rates differed among HLA loci, with DRB1 alleles showing the most associated TCRs and HLA-C alleles showing the fewest. Linkage disequilibrium might explain the correlated functional status among segregating V segments, but an unknown experimental factor could not be excluded. It was suggested by the authors that the approach could potentially be generalized to other disease states and immunological phenotypes. A later analysis found that HLA-associated TCR beta chains were more clonally expanded and had lower generation probabilities than equally common non-associated chains. About 17 rarely observed V segments, including chromosome 9 orphons, were excluded from the earlier analysis of approximately 600 of the donors because counts were too low.

The cohort comprised 670 or so healthy bone marrow donors. At the time of sampling, every cohort member was nominally healthy, though immune exposures that went unrecorded were likely present. The donor was CMV seronegative and was included in the group of a few hundred seronegative cohort members. Every donor gave a peripheral blood sample, and the peripheral blood mononuclear cells from that sample were used for TCR beta sequencing. The Qiagen DNeasy Blood Extraction Kit was used to extract genomic DNA from the blood cell samples. In regard to this clone: The antigen this receptor binds is unknown. The sample holds no much larger clone one base away, and base qualities are not on file.

The CDR3 contains 13 residues, cysteine and phenylalanine counted. The kept DNA is CDR3 alone, 39 bases in frame from the first base. The trim is 9 bases for V and 2 bases for J, with a gap of 12 bases between the germline ends. CDR1 and CDR2 are drawn from the germline V gene (reference sequence): LNHDA, SQIVND. Libraries were prepared through the immunoSEQ multiplex PCR assay. The multiplex PCR relied on a mix of 60 forward primers for TCR Vbeta segments and 13 reverse primers for TCR Jbeta segments. The CDR3 region of rearranged TCR beta genes was amplified from genomic DNA by a multiplex PCR assay. The amplified TCR beta libraries were sequenced on the Illumina HiSeq System as 87-base-pair reads. In the source study's methods: A later analysis tallied approximately 87 million unique TCR beta chains across the 640 or so repertoires, and 10 million to 11 million of those chains were shared by two or more donors. Raw reads were error-corrected and collapsed into unique sequences with a nearest-neighbor algorithm that merged closely related sequences to remove PCR and sequencing errors. Alignment of CDR3 sequences to IMGT reference sequences was used to assign V, D and J gene segments. For a sequence to be retained, a match of at least six nucleotides to both a V gene segment and a J gene segment was required. A rearrangement counted as productive if the CDR3 had no stop codons and remained in frame with V and J, and every other rearrangement counted as non-productive. Following IMGT convention, CDR3 was defined as the stretch from the second conserved V-encoded cysteine up to the conserved J-encoded phenylalanine. Sequences without an unambiguous match to a single V gene segment were excluded from the earlier analysis of approximately 600 of the donors. An earlier analysis of 450 to 650 of the donors called V segments functional above 56.7% productive rearrangements and segregating when the between-donor standard deviation exceeded 5%. A statistical classification framework was built for diagnosing cytomegalovirus status from the catalog of TCR beta chain sequences. A later analysis assigned V and J genes by comparing TCR nucleotide sequences with IMGT/GENE-DB human TR gene sequences. A later analysis assigned CDR3 sequences and most-parsimonious VDJ recombination scenarios with the TCRdist pipeline. In a later analysis, each TCR beta chain was defined by its CDR3 amino acid sequence together with its V-gene family, and reads lacking a unique V-gene family were excluded. To address suspected cross-contamination and a sequencing artifact, a later analysis removed a few hundred highly shared, low-generation-probability nucleotide sequences. For each public chain, a later analysis derived a clonal expansion index from normalized ranks of inferred template counts within each repertoire. Generation probabilities in a later analysis came from a VDJ recombination model fitted to out-of-frame rearrangements, and those results were checked against IGoR. In a later analysis, hypergeometric tests were used to score TCR-TCR, TCR-HLA and TCR-CMV co-occurrence, with a repertoire-size bias correction applied to TCR pairs. In a later analysis, false discovery rates were estimated by permuting HLA or CMV assignments 20 times. In a later analysis, co-occurring TCRs were grouped using DBSCAN, and TCRdist sequence similarity was added for clustering within HLA-allele-positive subsets. Repertoires with fewer than 30,000 or more than 120,000 public chains were left out of co-occurrence clustering, as were about 5 repertoires with anomalous nucleotide sharing. TCRdb limited this immuneACCESS table to in-frame rearrangements with V and J called. A share of clones is missing; checked studies link under half to unresolved V genes, and the rest is unexplained. D and trimming were read from the DNA, whereas the V and J calls and clone size are those reported in that table. In this sample the table shows fewer than 200,000 clones, 80% of which occur a single time. Clones ranked in the top ten supply roughly 4.4% of the sample.

The chain joins TRBV19 to TRBJ2-3, with TRBD2 perhaps the D gene, on 6 matching bases. The TCR comes from a man aged 30 to 39 in good health and CMV-seronegative. The sample was PBMCs. DNA sequence: TGTGCCAGCGGGGGTCCCCACACAGATACGCAGTATTTT. This yields the protein CASGGPHTDTQYF.